This T cell receptor (beta chain) emerged from a study of blood T cells in healthy people across ages (dated by TCRdb to between 2015 and 2017). Study-wide context: In model experiments, template switching captured roughly one uniquely barcoded TCR beta cDNA molecule for every two T cells. To track age-related changes in TCR beta repertoire diversity, the study relied on deep sequencing normalized with unique cDNA molecular identifiers. The donors were split into four age groups: young (average approximately 16 years), middle-aged (roughly 39), aged (62) and long-lived (roughly 86). To avoid experimental bias, donors of different ages were spread randomly across the sequencing lanes. Using the same blood draw, the study looked at two additional independent replicas of 1 million unique cDNA reads for two donors, one aged 18 to 30 and the other aged 80 or older.

The study at large found these results: Because profiling used bulk unsorted PBMCs, naive and antigen-experienced compartments could not be compared conclusively. Observed TCR beta diversity per million T cells fell roughly linearly with age, and a significant reduction was already apparent by age around 40. A strong correlation was found between observed TCR beta diversity and the percentage of naive T cells measured by flow cytometry. Compared with the aged group, the long-lived group had more naive CD4+ T cells, fewer expanded clones and increased TCR diversity, suggesting age selection. Total diversity estimates from one million sequenced T cells were considered lower bounds and underestimates. Because the CMV infection status of the donors was unknown, age-related changes in expanded clonotypes may potentially have been confounded.

To prepare the library, 5' RACE was applied. Sequenced on an Illumina HiSeq 2500. A second PCR of about 7 to 12 cycles was performed with a sample-barcoded 5' primer and a J-beta primer mix. A template-switch 5' adaptor carrying 12 random nucleotides introduced a unique molecular identifier onto each TCR beta cDNA molecule. Each sample yielded at least 3 million CDR3-containing paired-end reads. All of the RNA was converted into first-strand cDNA using the Mint cDNA synthesis kit, with a TRBC-specific oligonucleotide serving as the primer. After uracil-DNA glycosylase treatment, a first 18-cycle PCR used universal primers M1SS and BC2_uni_R on all cDNA. As for the original processing: For normalization, 1 million high-quality reads were randomly selected from each sample, with every read carrying a distinct molecular identifier. Instead of being binned into consensus sequences, reads that shared molecular identifiers were thrown out. MiTCR, run with a Q25 quality threshold and the strictest error-elimination algorithm, handled CDR3 identification, clonotype clustering and error correction. A nonparametric unseen species model with Euler transformation was used to estimate a lower bound on total TCR beta diversity. The public reads were reanalyzed by TCRdb: fastp trimming at Q25, MiXCR alignment, in-frame beta chains only. Rows are unified per CDR3 protein, each entry keeping the most common DNA and genes. TCRdb, rather than the study authors, made the V and J calls. In all, the sample holds about 730,000 distinct CDR3 sequences, and roughly 47% of those were seen once. Approximately 22% of the sample goes to the ten largest clones.

This clonotype was counted a single time. Its antigen is still unknown. The record has no base qualities; no much larger clone is one base away. On its own, one read is weak support. Systemically healthy Caucasian individuals from Russia, some 38 in total and aged about 6 to 100 years, were included as donors. Ten milliliters of peripheral blood were drawn from each donor into EDTA-treated Vacutainer tubes. Ficoll-Paque density-gradient centrifugation was used to isolate PBMCs, with at least 7 million per sample. Trizol reagent was used to extract total RNA from PBMCs, with at least 5.5 micrograms per sample. For every donor, flow cytometry on a PBMC aliquot measured the percentage of naive CD45RAhigh/CD27high T cells. Reading from cysteine to phenylalanine, the CDR3 counts 15 amino acids. The retained sequence is limited to the CDR3, 45 bases, with the frame set at the first base. The germline V gene supplies CDR1 SGHRS and CDR2 YFSETQ. The germline V and J ends show losses of 0 bases and 4 bases respectively, and no gene match explains 4 bases of the junction.

The sequenced sample consisted of blood. The chain is assembled from TRBV5-1 and TRBJ2-3, with 8 junctional bases fitting TRBD1. The receptor's source is a woman aged 55-70 years in good health. The CDR3 region: CASSLAGTGSDTQYF. The sequence in DNA is TGCGCCAGCAGCTTGGCCGGGACAGGATCAGATACGCAGTATTTT.